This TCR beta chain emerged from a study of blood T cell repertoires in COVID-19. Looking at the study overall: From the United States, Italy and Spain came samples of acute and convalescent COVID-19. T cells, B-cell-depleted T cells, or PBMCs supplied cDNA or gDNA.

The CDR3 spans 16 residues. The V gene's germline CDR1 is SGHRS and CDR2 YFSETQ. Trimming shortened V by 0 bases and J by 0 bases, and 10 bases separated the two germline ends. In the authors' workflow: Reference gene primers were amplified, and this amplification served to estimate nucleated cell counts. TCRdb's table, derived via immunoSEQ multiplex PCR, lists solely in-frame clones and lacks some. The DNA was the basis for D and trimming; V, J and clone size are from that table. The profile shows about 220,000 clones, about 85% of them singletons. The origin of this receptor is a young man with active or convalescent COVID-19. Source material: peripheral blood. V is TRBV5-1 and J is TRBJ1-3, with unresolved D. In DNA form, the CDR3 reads TGCGCCAGCAGCTTGGTGCCAGATTCCTCTGGAAACACCATATATTTT. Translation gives CASSLVPDSSGNTIYF.